Presented here are 32 T cell receptor beta chains from one specimen sequenced in a study of shared T cell receptors in the human thymus. Profiled with immunoSEQ multiplex PCR; TCRdb holds only in-frame clones, not every one. The repertoire holds 720,000 or so clones, 70% to 90% seen once, with more than 0.008% in the top ten. This sample was also put to use in a study of human thymus T cells.

The sample comprised thymocytes. The receptors here all came from a girl under three years old with a congenital heart defect.

This chain uses TRBV6-1 with TRBJ1-4; D uncertain. CDR1 MNHNS and CDR2 SASEGT come from the germline V gene. This CDR3 spans 13 amino acids. V was cut by 7 bases and J by 0 bases, with 6 bases left in between. The CDR3 loop is CASTSTTNEKLFF. The CDR3 DNA is TGTGCCAGCACTTCTACAACTAATGAAAAACTGTTTTTT.

This rearrangement joins TRBV20-1 to TRBJ1-1; no reliable D call. CDR1 is DFQATT and CDR2 is SNEGSKA in the germline V gene (reference sequence). Trimming pared 5 bases from V and 8 bases from J, leaving 9 bases between. This CDR3 region has 10 residues. The CDR3 bases are TGCAGTGCTCCTGACGGGGAAGCTTTCTTT. This codes for CSAPDGEAFF.

Points on this clone: A read error may produce the germline difference seen at one junction end. The V call is TRBV7-7, the J call TRBJ2-5; 8 bases align to TRBD1. Germline lookup yields CDR1 SSHAT and CDR2 FNYEAQ (reference sequence). The CDR3 spans 18 residues. CDR3 coding DNA: TGTGCTAGCAGCCTGGGCACAACGACAGGGGACGTGGAGGAGACCCAGTACTTC. This encodes CASSLGTTTGDVEETQYF.

The genes are TRBV7-9 and TRBJ1-4, with TRBD1 matching over 9 bases. The CDR3 runs to 16 residues. V lost 2 bases to trimming and J lost 3 bases; unmatched junction nucleotides: 4. Germline assignment: CDR1 SEHNR and CDR2 FQNEAQ (reference sequence). The CDR3 loop reads CASSLWDRVANEKLFF. In DNA, the CDR3 is TGTGCCAGCAGCTTATGGGACAGGGTTGCTAATGAAAAACTGTTTTTT.

The V gene is TRBV15, the J gene TRBJ2-3; D remains unclear. Trimming took off 0 bases at V and 2 bases at J, with 12 bases between the two ends. In germline, CDR1 is LNHNV, CDR2 YYDKDF (reference sequence). CDR3 length: 16 residues. CDR3 in DNA: TGTGCCACCAGCAGAGATTGCAAGAAACTCACAGATACGCAGTATTTT. This codes for CATSRDCKKLTDTQYF.

The chain employs TRBV4-1 and TRBJ2-1, with a weak D call TRBD1 (5 bases). In germline, CDR1 is MGHRA, CDR2 YSYEKL. The CDR3 has 14 residues. The ends were cut back, 4 bases at V and 7 bases at J, with 14 bases in the middle. CDR3 bases: TGCGCCAGCAGCCTCCCGGAATCAGGGAATGAGCAGTTCTTC. This codes for CASSLPESGNEQFF.

The chain uses TRBV4-1 and TRBJ1-2, with TRBD1 as a possible D gene (6 bases). Germline V lookup: CDR1 MGHRA, CDR2 YSYEKL. Trimming cost V 6 bases and J 2 bases, with 16 bases left between them. This CDR3 comprises 15 residues. The CDR3 nucleotides read TGCGCCAGCAGGACAGGAGAAAACCTCAACTATGGCTACACCTTC. The encoded protein is CASRTGENLNYGYTF.

This chain joins TRBV7-6 and TRBJ2-5; TRBD2 might be the D (7 bases). Trimming pared 0 bases from V and 5 bases from J, leaving 13 bases between. CDR1 SGHVS and CDR2 FNYEAQ come from the germline V gene. The CDR3 spans 15 residues. The CDR3 sequence is CASSLARTRGETQYF. CDR3 nucleotide sequence: TGTGCCAGCAGCTTAGCCCGGACTAGGGGGGAGACCCAGTACTTC.

The chain is built from TRBV5-3 and TRBJ1-2; D is undetermined. TRBV5-3 is classed as an ORF, of uncertain function. The CDR3 is 12 residues long. Trimming removed 5 bases from V and 5 bases from J, with 10 bases in between. CDR3 bases: TGTGCCAGAAGGTGGGCGATATATGGCTACACCTTC. It codes for CARRWAIYGYTF.

This chain uses TRBV11-2 with TRBJ1-4; D is uncertain. Germline assignment: CDR1 SGHAT and CDR2 FQNNGV. Trimming removed 0 bases from V and 2 bases from J, with 4 bases in between. This CDR3 has 14 amino acids. The CDR3 DNA sequence: TGTGCCAGCAGCTTAGACAGGACTAATGAAAAACTGTTTTTT. This sequence encodes CASSLDRTNEKLFF. Variable domain in full (rest from reference TRBV11-2 and TRBJ1-4): EAGVAQSPRYKIIEKRQSVAFWCNPISGHATLYWYQQILGQGPKLLIQFQNNGVVDDSQLPKDRFSAERLKGVDSTLKIQPAKLEDSAVYLCASSLDRTNEKLFFGSGTQLSVL.

Concerning this clone itself: This sample includes further DNA sequences coding for the same CDR3. The rearrangement joins TRBV30 to TRBJ2-2; 9 positions agree with TRBD2. Per germline, CDR1 GTSNPN and CDR2 SVGIG (reference sequence). J lost 3 bases, V lost 3 bases, and 8 bases had no gene match. There are 16 residues in the CDR3. CDR3 amino acids: CAWSSERGAYTGELFF. CDR3 in DNA: TGTGCCTGGAGCTCGGAGCGGGGGGCGTACACCGGGGAGCTGTTTTTT.

The chain's CDR3 is CASSAGGPGDTQYF. The CDR3 bases are TGTGCCAGCAGTGCGGGGGGGCCCGGGGATACGCAGTATTTT. The genes are TRBV6-4 and TRBJ2-3, with TRBD2 matching 8 bases. V shed 4 bases, J shed 6 bases, and the junction held 6 bases outside the gene matches. CDR1 MRHNA and CDR2 SNTAGT come from the germline V gene. CDR3 length: 14 amino acids.

This clone appeared a single time. The genes are TRBV7-6 and TRBJ1-4; D is perhaps TRBD1 (5 bases). The germline V and J ends were trimmed by 2 bases and 4 bases, with 11 bases remaining between them. CDR1 is SGHVS, CDR2 FNYEAQ, per germline. This CDR3 contains 15 residues. In nucleotides, the CDR3 is TGTGCCAGCAGCTTATGGCTGGGGCGTAATGAAAAACTGTTTTTT. Amino acid sequence: CASSLWLGRNEKLFF.

This chain joins TRBV15 and TRBJ2-2, with D possibly matching TRBD2 (6 bases). V lost 3 bases and J lost 1, with 15 bases in between. The germline gives CDR1 LNHNV, CDR2 YYDKDF (reference sequence). The CDR3 has 17 amino acids. The CDR3 coding sequence is TGTGCCACCAGCAGTGGGGAATGGGGGGAGAACACCGGGGAGCTGTTTTTT. This codes for CATSSGEWGENTGELFF. The full variable domain, rest sourced from reference TRBV15 and TRBJ2-2, is DAMVIQNPRYQVTQFGKPVTLSCSQTLNHNVMYWYQQKSSQAPKLLFHYYDKDFNNEADTPDNFQSRRPNTSFCFLDIRSPGLGDTAMYLCATSSGEWGENTGELFFGEGSRLTVL.

V gene TRBV9 combines with J gene TRBJ1-2; D is ambiguous. The V gene's germline CDR1 is SGDLS and CDR2 YYNGEE. This CDR3 has 15 amino acids. Trimming shortened V by 4 bases and J by 4 bases, and 17 bases separated the two germline ends. In nucleotides, the CDR3 is TGTGCCAGCAGCCCCCACAGTTTCACCTTCTATGGCTACACCTTC. It specifies CASSPHSFTFYGYTF.

The gene calls are TRBV4-3 and TRBJ1-3; no firm D call. CDR3 length: 19 amino acids. Germline CDR1 LGHNA, CDR2 YSLEER. The V gene lost 0 bases and the J gene lost 0 bases, with 18 bases spanning the gap. For the CDR3, the DNA is TGCGCCAGCAGCCAAGAGCCCGACTCTATACCCAACTCTGGAAACACCATATATTTT. This gives the protein CASSQEPDSIPNSGNTIYF.

This chain links TRBV5-8 with TRBJ1-2; D uncertain. Looked up from germline, CDR1 is SGHTS and CDR2 is YDEGEE. CDR3 length equals 16 residues. The V gene lost 0 bases and the J gene lost 0 bases, with 12 bases spanning the gap. The CDR3 here is CASSLGRGKPNYGYTF. CDR3 DNA: TGTGCCAGCAGCTTGGGTCGCGGGAAACCTAACTATGGCTACACCTTC.

The chain links TRBV27 to TRBJ2-2; 10 nucleotides match TRBD1. Germline V CDR1 and CDR2: MNHEY, SMNVEV (reference sequence). The CDR3 consists of 18 residues. The V segment lost 5 bases and the J segment 2 bases; nucleotides outside the gene matches: 11. DNA of the CDR3: TGTGCCAGCAGTCAACTATCCGGGACAGGGGCCAACACCGGGGAGCTGTTTTTT. Translated, it gives CASSQLSGTGANTGELFF.

V usage is TRBV6-5 and J usage is TRBJ1-2, with D possibly being TRBD1 (6 bases). V lost 5 bases to trimming and J lost 3 bases, with 16 bases between them. Germline CDR1 MNHEY, CDR2 SVGAGI. The CDR3 contains 15 residues. CDR3 loop: CASSQGTFFHYGYTF. The CDR3 DNA reads as TGTGCCAGCAGTCAGGGGACATTCTTCCACTATGGCTACACCTTC.

J is TRBJ1-1 and V is TRBV15; the match to TRBD1 covers 9 bases. Germline assignment: CDR1 LNHNV and CDR2 YYDKDF (reference sequence). This CDR3 contains 22 residues. Unmatched junction bases numbered 23, after V lost 2 bases and J lost 1 base. CDR3 loop: CATSRSKPGPQRQGEGNTEAFF. The CDR3 nucleotides read TGTGCCACCAGCAGATCCAAACCGGGCCCGCAGAGACAGGGGGAGGGGAACACTGAAGCTTTCTTT.

The chain carries TRBV27 and TRBJ2-5; no firm D call. Looked up from germline, CDR1 is MNHEY and CDR2 is SMNVEV (reference sequence). The CDR3 totals 14 residues. V lost 0 bases and J 4 bases, leaving 9 bases between the germline ends. The chain's CDR3 is CASSLSSNGETQYF. The CDR3 DNA is TGTGCCAGCAGTTTATCGTCGAACGGAGAGACCCAGTACTTC.

The chain recombines TRBV7-6 with TRBJ1-1; 10 bases fit TRBD1. Germline V CDR1 and CDR2: SGHVS, FNYEAQ. V shed 0 bases, J shed 4 bases, and the junction held 14 bases outside the gene matches. The CDR3 loop spans 19 amino acids. The CDR3 here is CASSLAVSGTGAERTEAFF. CDR3 DNA sequence: TGTGCCAGCAGCTTAGCAGTGAGTGGGACAGGGGCCGAACGCACTGAAGCTTTCTTT.

The rearrangement links TRBV4-2 to TRBJ1-5; D not certain. Trimming shortened V by 0 bases and J by 3 bases, and 12 bases separated the two germline ends. This CDR3 contains 16 residues. CDR1 and CDR2 from the germline V gene are LGHNA and YNFKEQ. CDR3 residues: CASSQEPREINQPQHF. CDR3 in DNA: TGTGCCAGCAGCCAAGAACCCCGGGAGATCAATCAGCCCCAGCATTTT.

The gene calls are TRBV14 and TRBJ1-2; 7 nucleotides align to TRBD1. V trimming: 7 bases; J trimming: 3 bases; junction bases outside the gene matches: 5. Germline CDR1 reads SGHDN; CDR2 reads FVKESK. There are 13 residues in the CDR3. The CDR3 here is CASTLGQDYGYTF. The CDR3, as DNA: TGTGCCAGCACCTTAGGACAGGACTATGGCTACACCTTC. The whole variable domain, remainder taken from reference TRBV14 and TRBJ1-2, is EAGVTQFPSHSVIEKGQTVTLRCDPISGHDNLYWYRRVMGKEIKFLLHFVKESKQDESGMPNNRFLAERTGGTYSTLKVQPAELEDSGVYFCASTLGQDYGYTFGSGTRLTVV.

This chain links TRBV5-1 with TRBJ2-3; 7 bases are shared with TRBD2. The CDR3 sequence is 19 residues long. Germline V gene sequence: CDR1 SGHRS, CDR2 YFSETQ. V lost 0 bases to trimming and J lost 4 bases; unmatched junction nucleotides: 17. The CDR3 DNA reads TGCGCCAGCAGCTTGGGTAGGGAGACTAGCCGGCCCACACCAGATACGCAGTATTTT. Its protein product is CASSLGRETSRPTPDTQYF.

Details on this clone: This sample also contains other DNA sequences that code for the same CDR3. The chain employs TRBV9 and TRBJ1-1; TRBD1 aligns across 7 bases. CDR1 is SGDLS and CDR2 is YYNGEE in the germline V gene. The J segment lost 8 bases and the V segment lost 2 bases, leaving 15 bases of the junction unmatched. The CDR3 has 16 residues. CDR3 coding DNA: TGTGCCAGCAGCGTTATGACAGGGACGGAAGCGTCGGAAGCTTTCTTT. It encodes CASSVMTGTEASEAFF.

The chain combines TRBV6-1 with TRBJ2-5, with a possible D match to TRBD2 (6 bases). The CDR3 is made up of 16 amino acids. CDR1 is MNHNS and CDR2 is SASEGT in the germline V gene. V was trimmed by 3 bases and J by 5 bases, leaving 19 bases between them. The CDR3: CASSDRPQLARETQYF. The CDR3 DNA sequence: TGTGCCAGCAGTGACCGCCCGCAACTAGCTCGGGAGACCCAGTACTTC.

This sequence joins TRBV6-5 and TRBJ2-7; the match to TRBD2 covers 8 bases. Germline assignment: CDR1 MNHEY and CDR2 SVGAGI. There are 14 residues in the CDR3. V was pared by 5 bases and J by 3 bases, with 6 bases of the junction left unmatched. CDR3 nucleotides: TGTGCCAGCAGTGCCACGGGGGGGTTCTACGAGCAGTACTTC. It is translated as CASSATGGFYEQYF.

The chain links TRBV7-2 to TRBJ1-2, with TRBD1 as a possible D gene (6 bases). The CDR3 covers 15 residues. The V end lost 5 bases, the J end lost 4 bases, and 17 bases lay between the germline ends. Germline loops: CDR1 SGHTA, CDR2 FQGNSA. The DNA for the CDR3 is TGTGCCAGCAGCCTTTATAGACAGGCGATCTATGGCTACACCTTC. Encoded protein: CASSLYRQAIYGYTF.

The chain joins TRBV7-9 to TRBJ1-1, with 9 positions matching TRBD1. The CDR3 is 16 amino acids. V lost 8 bases to trimming and J lost 6 bases; unmatched junction nucleotides: 16. CDR1 SEHNR and CDR2 FQNEAQ come from the germline V gene (reference sequence). CDR3: CASSQSGQGKMAEAFF. For the CDR3, the DNA is TGTGCCAGCTCTCAATCGGGACAGGGTAAAATGGCTGAAGCTTTCTTT.

The chain has TRBV27 and TRBJ1-1, with D perhaps matching TRBD1 (6 bases). CDR1 is MNHEY and CDR2 is SMNVEV in the germline V gene (reference sequence). The CDR3 contains 14 residues. Trimming took off 5 bases at V and 6 bases at J, with 16 bases between the two ends. CDR3 sequence reads: CASSERGANPEAFF. The CDR3 coding sequence is TGTGCCAGCAGTGAGCGGGGGGCTAACCCTGAAGCTTTCTTT.

This rearrangement joins TRBV5-1 to TRBJ1-4; no clear D. Per germline, CDR1 SGHRS and CDR2 YFSETQ. The CDR3 runs to 15 residues. V gave up 7 bases and J gave up 0 bases, with 13 bases separating them. CDR3 protein: CASSDDSATNEKLFF. In nucleotides, the CDR3 is TGCGCCAGCTCCGATGACTCTGCAACTAATGAAAAACTGTTTTTT.